Below are 22 T cell receptor beta chains sequenced from a single sample in a study of tumor-infiltrating lymphocytes in primary liver carcinoma. A primer in the constant region served to generate TCR beta cDNA from roughly 550 ng of total RNA. What produced the TCR beta libraries was three nested multiplex PCR rounds using slightly modified ARM-PCR. Primers for the first two PCR rounds were TRBV1-TRBV30 forward primers and a C-beta reverse primer (about 11 cycles per round). TCRdb itself ran the multiplex PCR reads through MiXCR, one entry per CDR3 protein. The table records around 190,000 distinct CDR3 sequences, about 85% of them present only once. Co-extraction of RNA and DNA was performed on about 20-32 mg of unsorted bulk tissue. The sample was tumor tissue from primary liver carcinoma. The receptors derive from a man aged 40-49 years with primary liver carcinoma and hepatitis B virus infection.

The CDR3 is CASSLRWTGENKQYF. The CDR3 nucleotides read TGTGCCAGCAGCTTACGATGGACGGGAGAAAACAAGCAGTACTTC. V gene TRBV11-2 combines with J gene TRBJ2-7; a weak D match, TRBD2 (6 bases). CDR1 and CDR2 (germline): SGHAT, FQNNGV. The CDR3 consists of 15 residues. The V end lost 2 bases, the J end lost 8 bases, and 19 bases lay between the germline ends.

Worth noting for this clonotype: In this CDR3 the conserved last residue, phenylalanine or tryptophan, is missing, so a read error is likely. CDR3: CASIPYLSGGYNEQFL. The DNA of the CDR3 is TGTGCCAGCATCCCTTATCTTAGCGGAGGATACAATGAACAGTTCTTA. This chain uses TRBV6-1 with TRBJ2-1; tentatively, D is TRBD2 (6 bases). This CDR3 is built from 16 residues. Germline lookup yields CDR1 MNHNS and CDR2 SASEGT.

Details on this clonotype: No DNA is shown, since the ends of the CDR3 on it are uncertain; the CDR3 is the one TCRdb lists. The chain couples TRBV5-6 to TRBJ1-2. The CDR3 is 12 residues long, counting both termini. The germline CDR1 and CDR2 sequences are SGHDT and YYEEEE. CDR3 amino acids: CANSPANYGCTF.

The V call is TRBV6-1, the J call TRBJ2-4; D not certain. Germline values: CDR1 MNHNS, CDR2 SASEGT. The CDR3 consists of 17 residues. V was shortened by 5 bases and J by 0 bases, with 17 bases between the two germline ends. The CDR3 DNA follows: TGTGCCAGCAGTAGAGGTCCTACAATGGAAGCCAAAAACATTCAGTACTTC. As protein: CASSRGPTMEAKNIQYF.

With regard to this clonotype: At one boundary the junction diverges from the germline segment, which might be a read error. J is TRBJ2-3 and V is TRBV29-1, with 7 bases lining up with TRBD2. This CDR3 spans 17 amino acids. Germline V gives CDR1 SQVTM, CDR2 ANQGSEA. The CDR3 bases are TGCAGCACCCCGACAGCGGGATCCCAAGGGTTGTCGGTTACGCAGTACTTT. It codes for CSTPTAGSQGLSVTQYF.

On this clonotype itself: The CDR3 does not close with the conserved phenylalanine or tryptophan, likely indicating a read error. This chain links TRBV29-1 with TRBJ2-5, with 11 bases fitting TRBD1. The V gene's germline CDR1 is SQVTM and CDR2 ANQGSEA. The CDR3 extends over 15 amino acids. CDR3 sequence reads: CSAEVDRGRAETQYL. The CDR3 bases are TGCAGCGCTGAAGTGGACAGGGGGCGAGCAGAGACCCAGTACTTA.

The chain combines TRBV10-2 with TRBJ2-1; D could derive from TRBD1 or TRBD2 (5 bases each). Trimming removed 7 bases at V and 7 bases at J, with 23 bases between. The CDR3 contains 16 residues. CDR1 is WSHSY, CDR2 SAAADI, per germline. This CDR3 is CASTRARGDTRNEQFF. In DNA form, the CDR3 reads TGCGCCAGCACCCGAGCGAGGGGAGACACTAGGAATGAGCAGTTCTTC.

The gene calls are TRBV6-5 and TRBJ2-1; 7 bases map to TRBD2. Germline trimming cut 4 bases from V and 6 bases from J; bases unmatched to any gene: 15. Germline V gene lookup returns CDR1 MNHEY and CDR2 SVGAGI. The CDR3 contains 17 residues. In DNA form, the CDR3 reads TGTGCCAGCAGTTCCACGGCCTTCGATCCGGGAGGCAATGAGCAGTTCTTC. Translated: CASSSTAFDPGGNEQFF.

To note about this clonotype: One junction end does not reproduce the germline sequence, and a read error may be involved. V and J are TRBV29-1 and TRBJ2-2; TRBD2 aligns across 7 bases. The CDR3 consists of 15 residues. Germline CDR1 SQVTM, CDR2 ANQGSEA. The CDR3 sequence: CSVVAAGAYTRELFF. DNA of the CDR3: TGCAGCGTTGTCGCGGCGGGAGCGTACACCAGGGAGCTGTTTTTT.

This clonotype was seen only once. As the CDR3 is not closed by the conserved phenylalanine or tryptophan, this likely results from a read error. Because the CDR3's place on the DNA is in doubt, the DNA is left out and the CDR3 is given as listed by TCRdb. The J gene is TRBJ2-3, the V gene TRBV5-4. The CDR3 is 15 amino acids in total, end residues counted. CDR1 SGHNT and CDR2 YYREEE come from the germline V gene (reference sequence). CDR3 sequence reads: CASRVVRLRGDTQYS.

In regard to this clonotype: At one end the junction does not follow the germline gene, possibly because of a read error. The chain joins TRBV14 to TRBJ1-6; D is unresolved. The germline V gene has CDR1 SGHDN and CDR2 FVKESK. The CDR3 length is 15 residues. The CDR3 protein is CASNQESLGNSPLRF. As DNA, the CDR3 is TGTGCCAGCAACCAAGAGTCTCTGGGGAATTCACCCCTCCGCTTT.

The chain employs TRBV29-1 and TRBJ2-5, with D perhaps TRBD2 (5 bases). The ends were cut back, 6 bases at V and 0 bases at J, with 8 bases in the middle. Germline V gene lookup returns CDR1 SQVTM and CDR2 ANQGSEA. This CDR3 has 12 residues. The chain's CDR3 is CSVRGYQETQYF. The CDR3 nucleotides read TGCAGCGTCCGGGGTTACCAAGAGACCCAGTACTTC.

The chain employs TRBV29-1 and TRBJ2-7; perhaps TRBD2 as D (5 bases). Trimming took off 6 bases at V and 0 bases at J, with 15 bases between the two ends. The CDR3 totals 14 residues. The germline gives CDR1 SQVTM, CDR2 ANQGSEA. The CDR3 reads CSVSTIRFSYEQYF. The CDR3 nucleotides are TGCAGCGTCTCGACTATCAGGTTCTCCTACGAGCAGTACTTC.

This clonotype was seen repeatedly, ten times or more. This chain connects TRBV7-8 to TRBJ2-7; no definite D call. Trimming left V 1 base short and J 6 bases short, with 4 bases between. Germline V CDR1 and CDR2: SGHVS, FQNEAQ. The CDR3 runs 11 residues. The CDR3 region has the DNA TGTGCCAGCAGCTTAGACTTCGAGCAGTACTTC. Translated, it gives CASSLDFEQYF.

With regard to this clonotype: One end of the junction fails to match germline, which may point to a read error. V is TRBV29-1 and J is TRBJ2-1, with D perhaps TRBD1 (5 bases). This CDR3 has 12 residues. Germline-derived CDR1 and CDR2 are SQVTM and ANQGSEA. The CDR3 DNA is TGCAGCGTTGTTGGGGCTACCAATGAGAAGTTCTTC. Translating gives CSVVGATNEKFF.

As for this clonotype: An end of the junction differs from the germline gene, which may be a read error. This chain joins TRBV29-1 and TRBJ2-2; 11 bases line up with TRBD1. Germline V CDR1 and CDR2: SQVTM, ANQGSEA. CDR3 length: 14 residues. This CDR3 reads CSVGGQGAPGVLFF. CDR3 nucleotides: TGCAGCGTTGGTGGACAGGGGGCGCCCGGGGTGCTGTTTTTT.

This clonotype was observed a handful of times. V is TRBV28 and J is TRBJ2-4, with 8 bases matching TRBD1. After removal of 9 bases from V and 4 bases from J, the junction contained 11 bases not matched to a gene. The germline CDR1 and CDR2 sequences are MDHEN and SYDVKM. This CDR3 is 15 amino acids long. The CDR3 DNA follows: TGTGCCAGTAGTCCTCAGGGGGCGGGAAAAAACATTCAGTACTTC. It encodes CASSPQGAGKNIQYF. The full variable domain, rest sourced from reference TRBV28 and TRBJ2-4, is DVKVTQSSRYLVKRTGEKVFLECVQDMDHENMFWYRQDPGLGLRLIYFSYDVKMKEKGDIPEGYSVSREKKERFSLILESASTNQTSMYLCASSPQGAGKNIQYFGAGTRLSVL.

This clonotype was detected once. One junction end disagrees with the germline gene, perhaps due to a read error. The chain is built from TRBV11-1 and TRBJ2-2; TRBD1 is a possible D gene (6 bases). CDR1 SGHAT and CDR2 FQDESV come from the germline V gene (reference sequence). The CDR3 loop spans 13 amino acids. The CDR3: CASGFWDIGELFF. The CDR3 region has the DNA TGTGCCAGCGGCTTTTGGGACATCGGGGAGTTGTTTTTT.

This clonotype showed up just once. Sequence at one end of the junction differs from germline and may be a read error. The gene calls are TRBV29-1 and TRBJ2-1; 9 bases fit TRBD2. CDR1 SQVTM and CDR2 ANQGSEA come from the germline V gene. The CDR3 has 13 amino acids. The CDR3 is CSGGTSRFNEHFF. The CDR3 DNA follows: TGCAGTGGGGGGACTAGCAGGTTCAATGAGCACTTCTTC.

The rearrangement joins TRBV6-1 to TRBJ2-2, with D possibly TRBD1 on 5 matching bases. V lost 10 bases and J 1 base, leaving 16 bases between the germline ends. The CDR3 has 15 amino acids. Per the germline V gene, CDR1 is MNHNS and CDR2 is SASEGT. The CDR3 DNA sequence: TGTGCCATAGGGTGGGGCACTAAGAACACCGGGGAGCTGTTTTTT. This translates into CAIGWGTKNTGELFF.

Comment on this clonotype: Possible read error: a much larger clone is one base away. The rearrangement links TRBV28 to TRBJ2-3; the match to TRBD2 covers 8 bases. V trimming: 8 bases; J trimming: 2 bases; junction bases outside the gene matches: 6. CDR3 length: 14 residues. Germline V gene lookup returns CDR1 MDHEN and CDR2 SYDVKM. CDR3 region: CASVEAGVTDTQYF. CDR3 nucleotide sequence: TGTGCCAGCGTAGAAGCGGGAGTCACAGATACGCAGTATTTT.

Comment on this clonotype: One end of the junction fails to match germline, which may point to a read error. The genes are TRBV29-1 and TRBJ1-2; D perhaps matches TRBD1 (5 bases). From germline, CDR1 is SQVTM and CDR2 ANQGSEA. The CDR3 extends over 18 amino acids. The CDR3 is CSVGASTGTQVAKYGYTF. The CDR3 region has the DNA TGCAGTGTTGGGGCATCAACAGGAACTCAAGTGGCTAAATATGGCTACACATTC.